These 19 T cell receptor beta chains were all obtained from the same sample, sequenced in a study of blood T cells in healthy people across ages. Together with a sample-barcoded 5' primer, a J-beta primer mix was included in a second PCR lasting roughly 6 to 12 cycles. TCRdb used MiXCR to reprocess the 5' RACE reads, holding one entry per CDR3 protein. The data hold 600,000 or so distinct CDR3 sequences, with 25% to 35% observed a single time. The material sequenced was blood. The receptors were gathered from an elderly woman in good health.

About this clonotype: This clone may be a read error of a much larger clone one base away. The rearrangement joins TRBV29-1 to TRBJ1-2; D gene unclear. Germline V gene lookup returns CDR1 SQVTM and CDR2 ANQGSEA. Between the trimmed V and J ends, which lost 2 bases and 7 bases, there was a span of 8 bases. CDR3 size: 11 residues. CDR3 DNA sequence: TGCAGCGTTGAAATCCTCGGTGGCTACACCTTC. Its translation: CSVEILGGYTF.

The chain joins TRBV5-1 to TRBJ2-1, with D unresolved. This CDR3 has 14 residues. The germline CDR1 and CDR2 sequences are SGHRS and YFSETQ. The V end was cut by 6 bases, the J end by 0 bases, with 10 bases between. The CDR3 sequence: CASKSTSSYNEQFF. The CDR3 coding sequence is TGCGCCAGCAAGAGCACGAGCTCCTACAATGAGCAGTTCTTC.

The chain links TRBV28 to TRBJ1-1; no firm D call. This CDR3 spans 14 amino acids. Germline V gene lookup returns CDR1 MDHEN and CDR2 SYDVKM. The ends were cut back, 4 bases at V and 1 base at J, with 10 bases in the middle. CDR3 sequence: CASSCGRSNTEAFF. The CDR3 DNA reads TGTGCCAGCAGTTGCGGCAGGTCGAACACTGAAGCTTTCTTT.

The chain joins TRBV20-1 to TRBJ1-4; maybe TRBD1 (6 bases). The CDR3 runs to 13 residues. The germline V gene has CDR1 DFQATT and CDR2 SNEGSKA (reference sequence). Deletions cut 7 bases from V and 5 bases from J, with 14 bases between. CDR3 nucleotide sequence: TGCAGTGTCGAGGACAGCGAGAATGAAAAACTGTTTTTT. This translates into CSVEDSENEKLFF.

This clonotype was recorded many times. The chain links TRBV25-1 to TRBJ1-2; tentative D call: TRBD1 (6 bases). Germline loops: CDR1 MGHDK, CDR2 SYGVNS. V was pared by 7 bases and J by 8 bases, with 14 bases between. CDR3 length equals 12 residues. The DNA for the CDR3 is TGTGCCAGCATTGGGGGGGCCGGGGGCTACACCTTC. It yields the protein CASIGGAGGYTF.

This clonotype was detected ten times or more. The chain is built from TRBV4-1 and TRBJ2-1, with 8 bases fitting TRBD2. V lost 2 bases and J lost 4; bases outside the gene matches: 4. The V gene's germline CDR1 is MGHRA and CDR2 YSYEKL. This CDR3 is 15 amino acids long. This CDR3 is CASSQTGGGYNEQFF. The CDR3, as DNA: TGCGCCAGCAGCCAAACGGGGGGGGGATACAATGAGCAGTTCTTC.

Worth noting for this clonotype: A clone one base away is much larger, so this may be a read error. The V call is TRBV28, the J call TRBJ2-7, with 10 positions matching TRBD2. Trimming cost V 5 bases and J 7 bases; bases outside gene matches: 14. Germline CDR1 MDHEN, CDR2 SYDVKM. This CDR3 comprises 16 residues. The CDR3 bases are TGTGCCAGCAGTCTAGCGGGGGCTGTATACTACAATGAGCAGTACTTC. This gives the protein CASSLAGAVYYNEQYF.

This clonotype has just a few counts. The rearrangement joins TRBV18 to TRBJ2-1; D is uncertain. Trimming stripped 4 bases from V and 0 bases from J, with 16 bases between. There are 17 residues in the CDR3. Per the germline V gene, CDR1 is KGHSH and CDR2 is LQKENI. The CDR3 reads CASSRTETTSSYNEQFF. The CDR3 DNA sequence: TGTGCCAGCTCACGGACCGAGACCACGAGCTCCTACAATGAGCAGTTCTTC. Looking up the rest from reference TRBV18 and TRBJ2-1 gives the full variable domain: NAGVMQNPRHLVRRRGQEARLRCSPMKGHSHVYWYRQLPEEGLKFMVYLQKENIIDESGMPKERFSAEFPKEGPSILRIQQVVRGDSAAYFCASSRTETTSSYNEQFFGPGTRLTVL.

This clonotype was picked up a small number of times. The chain joins TRBV6-6 to TRBJ1-2, with TRBD1 identical over 8 bases. With 6 bases clipped from V and 6 bases from J, the junction kept 6 bases outside the gene matches. Germline loops: CDR1 MNHNY, CDR2 SVGAGI (reference sequence). The CDR3 extends over 13 amino acids. The CDR3 DNA sequence: TGTGCCAGCAGGACAGGGGAGATCCATGGCTACACCTTC. Translating gives CASRTGEIHGYTF.

In its sample, this clonotype was seen many times. This chain links TRBV20-1 with TRBJ2-7, with D hard to call. The CDR3 spans 14 residues. Germline V gives CDR1 DFQATT, CDR2 SNEGSKA (reference sequence). The ends were cut back, 3 bases at V and 6 bases at J, with 18 bases in the middle. CDR3 coding DNA: TGCAGTGCTAGTTATGAGGCATTCCTCCTCGAGCAGTACTTC. This encodes CSASYEAFLLEQYF.

This clonotype showed up many times. This chain connects TRBV3-1 to TRBJ2-6, with 9 bases aligning to TRBD1. V dropped 4 bases and J dropped 1; count of bases not matched to a gene: 5. Per germline, CDR1 LGHDT and CDR2 YNNKEL (reference sequence). This CDR3 spans 17 amino acids. CDR3 nucleotide sequence: TGTGCCAGCAGCCCAACCGGGACAGGGTCTGGGGCCAACGTCCTGACTTTC. It yields the protein CASSPTGTGSGANVLTF.

Concerning this clonotype itself: This clone may be a read error of a much larger clone one base away. The chain combines TRBV4-2 with TRBJ1-1; TRBD1 aligns across 8 bases. The CDR3 runs to 14 residues. Germline-derived CDR1 and CDR2 are LGHNA and YNFKEQ. CDR3 bases: TGTGCCAGCAGCCAGAGGACAGGGAACATTGAAGCTTTCTTT. Translation gives CASSQRTGNIEAFF.

This clonotype was observed many times. The chain couples TRBV20-1 to TRBJ1-2, with D uncertain. The CDR3 consists of 15 residues. Trimming cost V 3 bases and J 0 bases, with 14 bases left between them. Germline-derived CDR1 and CDR2 are DFQATT and SNEGSKA (reference sequence). CDR3 sequence: CSARGWAGANYGYTF. The CDR3 DNA follows: TGCAGTGCTAGGGGCTGGGCAGGAGCTAACTATGGCTACACCTTC.

The chain employs TRBV20-1 and TRBJ1-1; tentatively, D is TRBD1 (6 bases). The CDR3 consists of 16 residues. CDR1 is DFQATT, CDR2 SNEGSKA, per germline (reference sequence). Trimming stripped 0 bases from V and 3 bases from J, with 17 bases between. The CDR3 protein is CSARDPKTGSDTEAFF. The CDR3, as DNA: TGCAGTGCTAGAGACCCCAAAACAGGGTCGGACACTGAAGCTTTCTTT.

This clonotype was counted many times. The rearrangement uses TRBV5-1 and TRBJ2-7, with D possibly being TRBD1 (6 bases). The length of the CDR3 is 14 residues. The V end lost 1 base, the J end lost 4 bases, and 12 bases lay between the germline ends. Per germline, CDR1 SGHRS and CDR2 YFSETQ. The CDR3 is CASSLTGHLYEQYF. The CDR3 DNA reads as TGCGCCAGCAGCTTGACGGGACACTTGTACGAGCAGTACTTC.

The chain employs TRBV25-1 and TRBJ2-7; 11 bases agree with TRBD1. The CDR3 sequence is 15 residues long. Trimming cost V 3 bases and J 5 bases; bases outside gene matches: 6. The germline V gene encodes CDR1 MGHDK and CDR2 SYGVNS. CDR3 protein: CASSDSGTGGNEQYF. For the CDR3, the DNA is TGTGCCAGCAGTGATTCCGGGACAGGGGGGAACGAGCAGTACTTC.

The V gene is TRBV7-3, the J gene TRBJ2-2; D not resolved. V was cut by 5 bases and J by 4 bases, with 8 bases left in between. The CDR3 sequence is 13 residues long. The germline V gene encodes CDR1 SGHTA and CDR2 FQGTGA. The CDR3 spells CASSPDLTGELFF. CDR3 nucleotide sequence: TGTGCCAGCAGCCCCGACCTCACCGGGGAGCTGTTTTTT.

This clonotype was counted ten times or more. The rearrangement joins TRBV29-1 to TRBJ2-5; possible D gene TRBD2, 6 bases. The CDR3 is 14 residues long. Trimming removed 4 bases at V and 5 bases at J, with 17 bases between. CDR1 SQVTM and CDR2 ANQGSEA come from the germline V gene. CDR3 bases: TGCAGCGTTGTACCCGCGGGGATAGTGGAGACCCAGTACTTC. It translates to CSVVPAGIVETQYF.

Turning to this clonotype: Being one base from a much bigger clone, this may be a read error. The rearrangement links TRBV28 to TRBJ1-2; TRBD1 is a possible D gene (6 bases). Germline values: CDR1 MDHEN, CDR2 SYDVKM. This CDR3 is built from 16 residues. The CDR3 protein is CANSFFSPGQMGGYTF. The CDR3 coding sequence is TGTGCCAACAGTTTTTTCTCGCCGGGACAAATGGGAGGCTACACCTTC.